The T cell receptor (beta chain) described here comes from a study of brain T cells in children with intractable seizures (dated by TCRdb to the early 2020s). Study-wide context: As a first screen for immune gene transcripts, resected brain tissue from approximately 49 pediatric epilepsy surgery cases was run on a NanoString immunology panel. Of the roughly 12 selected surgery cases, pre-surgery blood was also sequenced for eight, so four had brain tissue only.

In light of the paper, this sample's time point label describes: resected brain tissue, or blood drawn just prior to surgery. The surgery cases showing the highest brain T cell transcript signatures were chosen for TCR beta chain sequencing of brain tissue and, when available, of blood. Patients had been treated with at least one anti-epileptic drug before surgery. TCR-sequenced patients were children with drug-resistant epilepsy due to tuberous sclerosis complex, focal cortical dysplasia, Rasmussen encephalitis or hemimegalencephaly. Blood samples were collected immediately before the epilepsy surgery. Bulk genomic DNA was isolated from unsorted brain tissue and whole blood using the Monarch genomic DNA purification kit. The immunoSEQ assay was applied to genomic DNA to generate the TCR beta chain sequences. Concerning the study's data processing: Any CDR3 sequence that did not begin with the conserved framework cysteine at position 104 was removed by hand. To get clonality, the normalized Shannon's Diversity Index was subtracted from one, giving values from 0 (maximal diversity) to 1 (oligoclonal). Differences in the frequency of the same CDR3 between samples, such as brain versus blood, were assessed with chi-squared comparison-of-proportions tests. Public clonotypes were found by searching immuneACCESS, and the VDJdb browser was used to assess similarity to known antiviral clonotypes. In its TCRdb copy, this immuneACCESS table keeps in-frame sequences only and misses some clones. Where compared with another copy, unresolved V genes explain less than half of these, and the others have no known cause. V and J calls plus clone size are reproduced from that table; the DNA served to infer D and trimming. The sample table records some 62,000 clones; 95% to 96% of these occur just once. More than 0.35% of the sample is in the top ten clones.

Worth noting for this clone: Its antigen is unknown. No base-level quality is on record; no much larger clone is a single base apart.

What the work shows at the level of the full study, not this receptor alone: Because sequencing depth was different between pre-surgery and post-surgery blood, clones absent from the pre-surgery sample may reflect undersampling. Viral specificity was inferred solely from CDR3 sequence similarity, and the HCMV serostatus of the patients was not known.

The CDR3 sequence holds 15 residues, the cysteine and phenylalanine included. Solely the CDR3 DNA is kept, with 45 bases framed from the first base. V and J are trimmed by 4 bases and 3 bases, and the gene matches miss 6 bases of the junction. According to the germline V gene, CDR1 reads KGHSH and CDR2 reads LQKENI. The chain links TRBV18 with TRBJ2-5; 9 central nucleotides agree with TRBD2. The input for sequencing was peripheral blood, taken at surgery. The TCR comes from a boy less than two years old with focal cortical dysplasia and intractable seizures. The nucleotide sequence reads TGTGCCAGCTCACTTCTTGCGGGGGGGAAAGAGACCCAGTACTTC. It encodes CASSLLAGGKETQYF.